The next 17 T cell receptor beta chains were all read from a single sample in a study of cytomegalovirus exposure and HLA in healthy donors. PCR amplification relied on 60 Vbeta primers (plus 13 Jbeta primers). Produced via immunoSEQ multiplex PCR; TCRdb's table is partial and in-frame only. The table has approximately 69,000 clones, 70% to 80% seen once; the top ten hold 3% to 3.5%. The specimen was PBMCs. These receptors were obtained from a man younger than 35 in good health and CMV-seronegative.

This chain uses TRBV11-2 with TRBJ1-6; 12 nucleotides agree with TRBD1. The CDR3 loop spans 18 amino acids. In germline, CDR1 is SGHAT, CDR2 FQNNGV. The V and J ends lost 2 bases and 8 bases, in that order; junction bases with no gene match: 10. DNA of the CDR3: TGTGCCAGCAGCTTAACGTTTTGGGGACAGGGGGCGGATTCACCCCTCCACTTT. Its translation: CASSLTFWGQGADSPLHF.

This sequence joins TRBV29-1 and TRBJ2-3; no clear D. V lost 6 bases, J lost 0 bases, and 13 bases lay in between. Germline V lookup: CDR1 SQVTM, CDR2 ANQGSEA. The CDR3 covers 14 residues. CDR3 amino acids: CSVQGTASTDTQYF. CDR3 in DNA: TGCAGCGTCCAAGGAACAGCTAGCACAGATACGCAGTATTTT.

The V gene is TRBV23-1, the J gene TRBJ1-1; 7 nucleotides agree with TRBD1. TRBV23-1 is placed among ORFs of uncertain function. Trimming took 2 bases from V and 0 from J; bases not matched to a gene: 12. The CDR3 has 18 residues. The CDR3 nucleotides are TGCGCCAGCAGTCAACCGATTCGACAGGGACCCATGAACACTGAAGCTTTCTTT. Translation: CASSQPIRQGPMNTEAFF.

This clone turned up a few times. The rearrangement links TRBV10-3 to TRBJ1-1; 7 bases map to TRBD1. Germline CDR1 and CDR2: ENHRY and SYGVKD. V lost 7 bases, J lost 5 bases, and 7 bases stayed unmatched. The CDR3 length is 13 residues. As DNA, the CDR3 is TGTGCCATCATGAACCCAGGGGGGACTGAAGCTTTCTTT. This codes for CAIMNPGGTEAFF.

The rearrangement links TRBV7-2 to TRBJ1-6; the D is unclear. The CDR3 contains 13 residues. Germline V gene data show CDR1 as SGHTA and CDR2 as FQGNSA. V was pared by 6 bases and J by 7 bases, with 10 bases between. The CDR3 nucleotides read TGTGCCAGCAGTATAGAGCGAAATTCACCCCTCCACTTT. Translated: CASSIERNSPLHF.

V is TRBV6-1 and J is TRBJ2-7; 9 positions match TRBD1. CDR3 size: 15 residues. The germline CDR1 and CDR2 sequences are MNHNS and SASEGT. The V and J ends lost 3 bases and 1 base, in that order; junction bases with no gene match: 4. DNA for the CDR3: TGTGCCAGCAGTGAGTGGACAGGGGCTTCCTACGAGCAGTACTTC. Its protein is CASSEWTGASYEQYF.

The chain links TRBV19 to TRBJ1-1, with D maybe TRBD1 (6 bases). The CDR3 has 17 amino acids. V lost 8 bases and J 4 bases, leaving 26 bases between the germline ends. Germline loops: CDR1 LNHDA, CDR2 SQIVND (reference sequence). The CDR3 DNA follows: TGTGCCAGTCGCGAGCCCGAGGACAGTATATTTTCCACTGAAGCTTTCTTT. This codes for CASREPEDSIFSTEAFF.

This chain links TRBV5-1 with TRBJ2-5; D not resolved. This CDR3 contains 11 residues. The V and J ends lost 3 bases and 5 bases respectively, with 5 bases between them. CDR1 is SGHRS, CDR2 YFSETQ, per germline. Here the CDR3 DNA reads TGCGCCAGCAGCTCCGGGGAGACCCAGTACTTC. Translating gives CASSSGETQYF.

The CDR3 spells CASSPTSGGATNTGELFF. In nucleotides, the CDR3 is TGCGCCAGCAGCCCGACTAGCGGGGGGGCAACGAACACCGGGGAGCTGTTTTTT. The chain recombines TRBV4-1 with TRBJ2-2; 14 bases match TRBD2. The CDR3 has 18 residues. The V and J ends lost 4 bases and 0 bases, in that order; junction bases with no gene match: 4. Germline CDR1 and CDR2: MGHRA and YSYEKL.

The chain recombines TRBV2 with TRBJ1-6; maybe TRBD1 (6 bases). The CDR3 extends over 15 amino acids. Germline CDR1 and CDR2: SNHLY and FYNNEI. V was pared by 3 bases and J by 9 bases, with 15 bases between. The CDR3: CASSDDRWSASPLHF. DNA of the CDR3: TGTGCCAGCAGTGATGACAGGTGGAGTGCTTCACCCCTCCACTTT.

This rearrangement joins TRBV4-2 to TRBJ2-1; a weak D match, TRBD2 (5 bases). The germline V gene encodes CDR1 LGHNA and CDR2 YNFKEQ. CDR3 size: 16 residues. Deletions cut 0 bases from V and 4 bases from J, with 13 bases between. The CDR3 DNA reads as TGTGCCAGCAGCCAAGAGGTGTCACGGGGTTACAATGAGCAGTTCTTC. The encoded protein is CASSQEVSRGYNEQFF.

The gene calls are TRBV5-4 and TRBJ2-7; D might be TRBD1 (7 bases). The CDR3 extends over 14 amino acids. V was clipped by 4 bases and J by 5 bases, with 16 bases between them. Germline V gene sequence: CDR1 SGHNT, CDR2 YYREEE (reference sequence). The CDR3 loop is CASSHQGGLDEQYF. CDR3 nucleotides: TGTGCCAGCAGCCACCAGGGGGGTCTTGACGAGCAGTACTTC.

This clone was seen just once. The V call is TRBV11-2, the J call TRBJ2-7; D not resolved. Between the trimmed V and J ends, which lost 4 bases and 2 bases, there was a span of 12 bases. The CDR3 spans 14 residues. Per germline, CDR1 SGHAT and CDR2 FQNNGV. CDR3 nucleotides: TGTGCCAGCAGCTCCCCGAGTAGTACCTACGAGCAGTACTTC. Protein product: CASSSPSSTYEQYF. The full variable domain, in which reference TRBV11-2 and TRBJ2-7 provide the parts outside the CDR3, is EAGVAQSPRYKIIEKRQSVAFWCNPISGHATLYWYQQILGQGPKLLIQFQNNGVVDDSQLPKDRFSAERLKGVDSTLKIQPAKLEDSAVYLCASSSPSSTYEQYFGPGTRLTVT.

This chain connects TRBV28 to TRBJ1-1; weak D call: TRBD1 (6 bases). The CDR3 has 14 residues. Trimming took 6 bases from V and 12 from J, leaving 23 bases between them. Germline CDR1 is MDHEN and CDR2 is SYDVKM. CDR3 loop: CASSPDSDGGESFF. The DNA for the CDR3 is TGTGCCAGCAGCCCAGATTCCGATGGGGGCGAGTCTTTCTTT.

The rearrangement links TRBV19 to TRBJ2-1, with TRBD1 matching 12 bases. The germline V gene has CDR1 LNHDA and CDR2 SQIVND (reference sequence). CDR3 size: 17 residues. V was clipped by 6 bases and J by 7 bases; unmatched bases: 13. CDR3 bases: TGTGCCAGTAGGAAGACCTCCCGGGACAGGGGGCGAAATGAGCAGTTCTTC. It yields the protein CASRKTSRDRGRNEQFF.

The gene calls are TRBV2 and TRBJ1-5; TRBD1 might be the D (6 bases). With 7 bases removed from V and 4 bases from J, the gap between germline ends came to 11 bases. CDR1 and CDR2 (germline): SNHLY, FYNNEI. CDR3 length: 13 amino acids. This chain's CDR3 is CASTWTENQPQHF. CDR3 in DNA: TGTGCCAGCACCTGGACAGAGAATCAGCCCCAGCATTTT.

The V gene is TRBV10-3, the J gene TRBJ2-7; D perhaps matches TRBD2 (6 bases). The CDR3 is 13 residues long. Deletions cut 4 bases from V and 3 bases from J, with 10 bases between. Germline V gene lookup returns CDR1 ENHRY and CDR2 SYGVKD. The CDR3 region is CAISGDLYYEQYF. CDR3 in DNA: TGTGCCATCAGTGGGGACTTGTACTACGAGCAGTACTTC.